Below, 17 T cell receptor beta chains from the same sample are listed, as sequenced in a study of blood T cell repertoires in COVID-19. Profiled with immunoSEQ multiplex PCR; TCRdb holds only in-frame clones, not every one. The sample has roughly 350,000 clones; under 95% are singletons. Sequencing used PBMCs or T cells enriched from blood (not recorded which). Receptor source: a woman under 40 who had recovered from COVID-19.

This chain links TRBV28 with TRBJ1-2; possibly TRBD1 for D (5 bases). Trimming cost V 3 bases and J 4 bases, with 15 bases left between them. Germline V gives CDR1 MDHEN, CDR2 SYDVKM. The CDR3 runs 15 residues. CDR3 sequence (DNA): TGTGCCAGCAGTTTGGGGTCAGGGTCGAGCTATGGCTACACCTTC. Protein product: CASSLGSGSSYGYTF.

This clone is a singleton in its sample. V and J are TRBV28 and TRBJ1-5, with no clear D. Deletions cut 2 bases from V and 2 bases from J, with 7 bases between. This CDR3 spans 14 amino acids. Germline loops: CDR1 MDHEN, CDR2 SYDVKM. CDR3 sequence reads: CASSLAQGNQPQHF. CDR3 coding DNA: TGTGCCAGCAGTTTAGCCCAGGGCAATCAGCCCCAGCATTTT.

CDR3 nucleotides: TGTGCCAGCAGCCAGTGGGGGGACCCCCGGGAGCTGTTTTTT. It is translated as CASSQWGDPRELFF. The chain couples TRBV7-9 to TRBJ2-2; tentative D call: TRBD2 (6 bases). Germline V gives CDR1 SEHNR, CDR2 FQNEAQ (reference sequence). Trimming took off 5 bases at V and 9 bases at J, with 16 bases between the two ends. This CDR3 contains 14 residues.

V gene TRBV27 combines with J gene TRBJ2-7; 8 bases agree with TRBD1. Germline V lookup: CDR1 MNHEY, CDR2 SMNVEV (reference sequence). V lost 5 bases and J lost 3; bases outside the gene matches: 15. The CDR3 covers 17 residues. The CDR3 DNA reads TGTGCCAGCAGTACACCCCCAAACAGGGGGAGTTACTACGAGCAGTACTTC. Protein sequence: CASSTPPNRGSYYEQYF.

The chain uses TRBV6-5 and TRBJ2-5; a possible D gene is TRBD1 (5 bases). This CDR3 is built from 13 residues. Per germline, CDR1 MNHEY and CDR2 SVGAGI. V shed 5 bases and J shed 2 bases, with 9 bases lying between them. CDR3 loop: CASSRQIQETQYF. In DNA, the CDR3 is TGTGCCAGCAGTCGACAGATTCAAGAGACCCAGTACTTC.

The chain employs TRBV7-2 and TRBJ2-3; D is uncertain. Germline lookup yields CDR1 SGHTA and CDR2 FQGNSA. The CDR3 length is 15 residues. V was shortened by 1 base and J by 0 bases, with 8 bases between the two germline ends. CDR3 coding DNA: TGTGCCAGCAGCTTAGACCCCACTAGCACAGATACGCAGTATTTT. Its protein product is CASSLDPTSTDTQYF.

This sequence joins TRBV5-1 and TRBJ2-7; 8 positions agree with TRBD2. CDR1 is SGHRS and CDR2 is YFSETQ in the germline V gene. Trimming took 0 bases from V and 2 from J; bases not matched to a gene: 10. CDR3 size: 17 residues. The CDR3 reads CASSLEVFSGGPYEQYF. CDR3 nucleotide sequence: TGCGCCAGCAGCTTGGAAGTCTTCAGCGGGGGTCCCTACGAGCAGTACTTC.

This clone has just one count. The chain uses TRBV28 and TRBJ1-2; the match to TRBD1 covers 9 bases. The junction had 13 bases not matched to a gene; V was cut back by 6 bases and J by 2 bases. The CDR3 consists of 17 residues. Germline V gene lookup returns CDR1 MDHEN and CDR2 SYDVKM. For the CDR3, the DNA is TGTGCCAGCAGGACCATCCGGACAGGGGCTCTGAACTATGGCTACACCTTC. This translates into CASRTIRTGALNYGYTF.

The chain couples TRBV15 to TRBJ2-1; 11 nucleotides match TRBD2. The V gene end was trimmed by 3 bases and the J gene end by 0 bases; junction bases not matched to a gene: 19. The CDR3 spans 22 residues. CDR1 is LNHNV and CDR2 is YYDKDF in the germline V gene (reference sequence). In DNA form, the CDR3 reads TGTGCCACCAGCAGCAGGGGGAAGGGGACTAGCGGAAAAAGAAACTCCTACAATGAGCAGTTCTTC. It specifies CATSSRGKGTSGKRNSYNEQFF. The full variable domain, its missing parts supplied by reference TRBV15 and TRBJ2-1, is DAMVIQNPRYQVTQFGKPVTLSCSQTLNHNVMYWYQQKSSQAPKLLFHYYDKDFNNEADTPDNFQSRRPNTSFCFLDIRSPGLGDTAMYLCATSSRGKGTSGKRNSYNEQFFGPGTRLTVL.

The rearrangement uses TRBV18 and TRBJ2-3; 10 bases agree with TRBD1. The CDR3 has 13 residues. With 6 bases clipped from V and 11 bases from J, the junction kept 8 bases outside the gene matches. Germline CDR1 and CDR2: KGHSH and LQKENI. CDR3 sequence: CASSPTDRGLQYF. CDR3 in DNA: TGTGCCAGCTCGCCAACCGACAGGGGGCTGCAGTATTTT.

V usage is TRBV2 and J usage is TRBJ2-7; possible D gene TRBD1, 6 bases. The CDR3 extends over 13 amino acids. The V and J ends lost 7 bases and 0 bases respectively, with 10 bases between them. Germline V gene lookup returns CDR1 SNHLY and CDR2 FYNNEI. CDR3 nucleotides: TGTGCCAGCATCCGACAGGTCTCCTACGAGCAGTACTTC. Translating gives CASIRQVSYEQYF.

The rearrangement joins TRBV9 to TRBJ2-3; 8 positions agree with TRBD2. CDR3 length: 16 amino acids. Germline V gene lookup returns CDR1 SGDLS and CDR2 YYNGEE. J gave up 3 bases and V 0 bases, and 6 bases lay outside the gene matches. CDR3 sequence: CASSVATGTSTDTQYF. The CDR3, as DNA: TGTGCCAGCAGCGTAGCTACGGGGACTAGTACAGATACGCAGTATTTT.

The rearrangement joins TRBV5-1 to TRBJ2-7; 7 nucleotides match TRBD2. The CDR3 extends over 16 amino acids. Germline CDR1 and CDR2: SGHRS and YFSETQ. Losses at the gene ends were 6 bases for V and 4 bases for J; bases not matched to a gene: 16. Here the CDR3 reads CASTPGSGLGGYEQYF. The DNA of the CDR3 is TGCGCCAGCACCCCAGGTAGTGGACTAGGAGGATACGAGCAGTACTTC.

Worth noting for this clone: Relative to the germline gene, one junction end is altered; a read error may explain this. The chain couples TRBV6-2 or TRBV6-3 to TRBJ2-7; 11 bases line up with TRBD1. This CDR3 is 15 amino acids long. CDR1 and CDR2 (germline): MNHEY, SVGEGT. The CDR3 bases are TGTGTCAGCAGTTACGGGACAGGGGGTCCCTACGAGCAGTACTTC. Protein: CVSSYGTGGPYEQYF.

Only one count was recorded for this clone. The chain carries TRBV3-1 (or the pseudogene TRBV3-2) and TRBJ2-6; no firm D call. The CDR3 consists of 18 residues. Trimming removed 2 bases at V and 0 bases at J, with 14 bases between. Germline assignment: CDR1 LGHDT and CDR2 YNNKEL (reference sequence). Here the CDR3 DNA reads TGTGCCAGCAGCCAACGAGCGTCGAGGATCTCTGGGGCCAACGTCCTGACTTTC. Translation gives CASSQRASRISGANVLTF.

This clone occurred once. Compared with germline, one end of the junction differs, possibly owing to a read error. V usage is TRBV28 and J usage is TRBJ2-7, with TRBD2 as a possible D gene (6 bases). The germline V gene encodes CDR1 MDHEN and CDR2 SYDVKM. CDR3 length equals 13 residues. The CDR3 sequence: CASVRTNPYEQYF. Here the CDR3 DNA reads TGCGCCTCGGTGAGGACTAACCCCTACGAGCAGTACTTC.

The rearrangement links TRBV11-2 to TRBJ2-5; TRBD1 is a possible D gene (6 bases). From germline, CDR1 is SGHAT and CDR2 FQNNGV. Trimming shortened V by 5 bases and J by 5 bases, and 18 bases separated the two germline ends. The CDR3 consists of 15 residues. The chain's CDR3 is CASSPMGRGGETQYF. The CDR3 nucleotides are TGTGCCAGCAGCCCAATGGGCAGGGGCGGTGAGACCCAGTACTTC. Complete variable domain (other parts from reference TRBV11-2 and TRBJ2-5): EAGVAQSPRYKIIEKRQSVAFWCNPISGHATLYWYQQILGQGPKLLIQFQNNGVVDDSQLPKDRFSAERLKGVDSTLKIQPAKLEDSAVYLCASSPMGRGGETQYFGPGTRLLVL.